What follows is one T cell receptor (beta chain) and its context. What it recognizes is unknown. Sequencing was performed with immunoSEQ multiplex PCR; in TCRdb, only in-frame clones are kept and a portion is missing. The sample shows 90,000 or so clones, around 87% of them seen only once. V shed 5 bases and J shed 3 bases, with 23 bases lying between them. CDR1 and CDR2 from the germline V gene are MNHEY and SMNVEV (reference sequence). The CDR3 runs to 17 residues. The sample belongs to a study of OX40 agonist ivuxolimab in advanced cancers. General study findings and limits: On average, a greater number of expanded clones characterised CD8+ T cells relative to CD4+.

The sample was CD4+ or CD8+ T cells sorted from blood, taken in a trial of the OX40 agonist ivuxolimab. The chain is built from TRBV27 and TRBJ2-7; D unresolved. The TCR comes from an adult with an advanced solid tumor such as melanoma, head and neck, liver or kidney cancer. The CDR3 spells CASSPPVLQAGVYEQYF. The CDR3 coding sequence is TGTGCCAGCAGTCCCCCTGTGTTGCAGGCAGGCGTCTACGAGCAGTACTTC.